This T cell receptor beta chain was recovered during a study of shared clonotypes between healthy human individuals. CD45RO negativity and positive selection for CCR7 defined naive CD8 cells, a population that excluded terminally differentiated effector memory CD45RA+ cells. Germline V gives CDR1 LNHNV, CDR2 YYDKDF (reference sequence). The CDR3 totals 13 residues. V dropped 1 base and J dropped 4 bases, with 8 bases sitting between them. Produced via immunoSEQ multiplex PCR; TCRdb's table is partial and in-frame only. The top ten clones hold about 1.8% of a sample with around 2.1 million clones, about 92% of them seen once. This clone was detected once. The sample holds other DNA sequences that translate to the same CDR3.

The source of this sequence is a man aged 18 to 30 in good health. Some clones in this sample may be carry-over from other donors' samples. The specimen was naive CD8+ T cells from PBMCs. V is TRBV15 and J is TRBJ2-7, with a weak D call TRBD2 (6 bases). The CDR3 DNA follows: TGTGCCACCAGCAGAGGACGGGGGTACGAGCAGTACTTC. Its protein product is CATSRGRGYEQYF.